Shown below are 25 T cell receptor beta chains from a single sample sequenced in a study of blood T cell repertoires in COVID-19. Sequencing was performed with immunoSEQ multiplex PCR; in TCRdb, only in-frame clones are kept and a portion is missing. The repertoire includes 110,000 to 150,000 clones, around nine tenths of them detected once, and roughly 4% sits in the top ten. The material sequenced was peripheral blood. These TCRs come from a woman between 35 and 50 years old with acute or convalescent COVID-19.

This rearrangement joins TRBV2 to TRBJ1-1, with 11 nucleotides matching TRBD1. V was clipped by 4 bases and J by 0 bases; unmatched bases: 10. Germline CDR1 reads SNHLY; CDR2 reads FYNNEI. The CDR3 extends over 18 amino acids. The CDR3 nucleotides are TGTGCCAGCAGTGTATCGGACAGGGGGCCTTTTATGAACACTGAAGCTTTCTTT. It translates to CASSVSDRGPFMNTEAFF.

The chain joins TRBV20-1 to TRBJ2-7, with 9 bases identical to TRBD2. The CDR3 length is 15 residues. The germline CDR1 and CDR2 sequences are DFQATT and SNEGSKA (reference sequence). Trimming at V came to 3 bases and at J to 2 bases, leaving 8 bases not matched to a gene. The CDR3 loop is CSASSPSGAPYEQYF. Here the CDR3 DNA reads TGCAGTGCTAGTTCCCCTAGCGGGGCGCCCTACGAGCAGTACTTC.

The rearrangement joins TRBV6-5 to TRBJ2-3; no firm D call. The CDR3 runs to 13 residues. Germline CDR1 MNHEY, CDR2 SVGAGI. Trimming took 4 bases from V and 0 from J, leaving 5 bases between them. The DNA for the CDR3 is TGTGCCAGCAGTTTGACTAGCACAGATACGCAGTATTTT. Its translation is CASSLTSTDTQYF.

The chain uses TRBV7-9 and TRBJ1-2; 7 bases are shared with TRBD1. The CDR3 sequence is 16 residues long. Looked up from germline, CDR1 is SEHNR and CDR2 is FQNEAQ (reference sequence). Trimming at V came to 2 bases and at J to 2 bases, leaving 8 bases not matched to a gene. This chain's CDR3 is CASSLSWDSPNYGYTF. For the CDR3, the DNA is TGTGCCAGCAGCTTATCCTGGGACAGCCCAAACTATGGCTACACCTTC.

This chain links TRBV30 with TRBJ1-3; D not certain. V was clipped by 0 bases and J by 0 bases, with 9 bases between them. Germline-derived CDR1 and CDR2 are GTSNPN and SVGIG (reference sequence). The CDR3 covers 15 residues. The CDR3 loop is CAWSVGVNSGNTIYF. CDR3 DNA: TGTGCCTGGAGTGTCGGGGTAAACTCTGGAAACACCATATATTTT.

The rearrangement joins TRBV28 to TRBJ2-5, with 10 bases that match TRBD2. Unmatched junction bases numbered 20, after V lost 5 bases and J lost 5 bases. Germline V lookup: CDR1 MDHEN, CDR2 SYDVKM. This CDR3 is built from 19 residues. DNA for the CDR3: TGTGCCAGCAGTATGTCTTCCCCCTCAAGCGGGGGGGCGGGGGAGACCCAGTACTTC. Its protein product is CASSMSSPSSGGAGETQYF. The whole variable domain, filled in from reference TRBV28 and TRBJ2-5, reads DVKVTQSSRYLVKRTGEKVFLECVQDMDHENMFWYRQDPGLGLRLIYFSYDVKMKEKGDIPEGYSVSREKKERFSLILESASTNQTSMYLCASSMSSPSSGGAGETQYFGPGTRLLVL.

This clone has only a few counts. This chain links TRBV10-1 with TRBJ2-7, with 8 nucleotides matching TRBD2. Per the germline V gene, CDR1 is WNHNN and CDR2 is SYGVQD (reference sequence). With 6 bases clipped from V and 2 bases from J, the junction kept 9 bases outside the gene matches. This CDR3 region has 15 residues. CDR3: CASRERTGGAYEQYF. In DNA, the CDR3 is TGCGCCAGCAGGGAAAGGACCGGGGGGGCCTACGAGCAGTACTTC.

In nucleotides, the CDR3 is TGTGCCAGCAGCTTAACAGGGGGGAAGACCTACGAGCAGTACTTC. This encodes CASSLTGGKTYEQYF. The chain recombines TRBV5-5 with TRBJ2-7; 8 bases are shared with TRBD1. The CDR3 is 15 amino acids. J was trimmed by 2 bases and V by 2 bases; bases with no gene match: 6. The germline V gene has CDR1 SGHKS and CDR2 YYEKEE (reference sequence).

The chain recombines TRBV5-1 with TRBJ2-5; possible D gene TRBD1, 5 bases. Germline CDR1 reads SGHRS; CDR2 reads YFSETQ. The CDR3 is made up of 14 amino acids. The V and J ends lost 1 base and 2 bases respectively, with 9 bases between them. The CDR3 loop is CASSLTTAQETQYF. The DNA of the CDR3 is TGCGCCAGCAGCTTGACGACAGCTCAAGAGACCCAGTACTTC.

The V gene is TRBV6-5, the J gene TRBJ1-1; 7 bases are shared with TRBD1. Germline V CDR1 and CDR2: MNHEY, SVGAGI. The CDR3 length is 14 residues. Germline trimming cut 5 bases from V and 2 bases from J; bases unmatched to any gene: 5. CDR3: CASSRPGGNTEAFF. Here the CDR3 DNA reads TGTGCCAGCAGTAGGCCAGGGGGAAACACTGAAGCTTTCTTT.

This rearrangement joins TRBV4-3 to TRBJ2-7; TRBD1 matches 7 bases. The CDR3 runs to 16 residues. From germline, CDR1 is LGHNA and CDR2 YSLEER. The V and J ends lost 1 base and 3 bases, in that order; junction bases with no gene match: 9. The CDR3 bases are TGCGCCAGCAGCCAAGGGCAAGGGACAGCTCGCTACGAGCAGTACTTC. Translation: CASSQGQGTARYEQYF.

The chain uses TRBV19 and TRBJ2-3, with D perhaps TRBD2 (5 bases). CDR1 is LNHDA and CDR2 is SQIVND in the germline V gene (reference sequence). This CDR3 spans 15 amino acids. V was pared by 6 bases and J by 2 bases, with 15 bases between. The CDR3 protein is CASREEARFTDTQYF. CDR3 nucleotide sequence: TGTGCCAGTAGGGAGGAAGCGAGGTTCACAGATACGCAGTATTTT.

This chain uses TRBV5-1 with TRBJ2-1, with D perhaps TRBD2 (6 bases). The CDR3 sequence is 13 residues long. Germline assignment: CDR1 SGHRS and CDR2 YFSETQ. The V end lost 4 bases, the J end lost 7 bases, and 12 bases lay between the germline ends. The CDR3 spells CASSKPGTNEQFF. For the CDR3, the DNA is TGCGCCAGCAGCAAACCCGGGACTAATGAGCAGTTCTTC.

The CDR3 spells CASSQDRGVTEAFF. The CDR3 nucleotides are TGCGCCAGCAGCCAAGATCGGGGGGTCACTGAAGCTTTCTTT. V is TRBV4-3 and J is TRBJ1-1; tentative D call: TRBD1 (5 bases). The V gene's germline CDR1 is LGHNA and CDR2 YSLEER. The CDR3 is 14 amino acids. Between the trimmed V and J ends, which lost 0 bases and 4 bases, there was a span of 9 bases.

The genes are TRBV5-6 and TRBJ1-5; 8 bases agree with TRBD1. This CDR3 comprises 16 residues. Per the germline V gene, CDR1 is SGHDT and CDR2 is YYEEEE. The junction had 9 bases not matched to a gene; V was cut back by 7 bases and J by 0 bases. CDR3 sequence (DNA): TGTGCCAGCTCAGGGGGCACGGGAAGTAGCAATCAGCCCCAGCATTTT. This codes for CASSGGTGSSNQPQHF.

The V and J genes are TRBV6-2 or TRBV6-3 and TRBJ1-5, with 8 bases that match TRBD1. This CDR3 has 14 residues. V dropped 6 bases and J dropped 5; count of bases not matched to a gene: 6. CDR1 and CDR2 from the germline V gene are MNHEY and SVGEGT. The CDR3 reads CASSRTGGDQPQHF. Written as DNA, the CDR3 is TGTGCCAGCAGCCGAACAGGGGGGGATCAGCCCCAGCATTTT.

The genes are TRBV7-7 and TRBJ2-5, with D hard to call. The CDR3 totals 13 residues. Germline CDR1 SSHAT, CDR2 FNYEAQ (reference sequence). V lost 2 bases and J 1 base, leaving 5 bases between the germline ends. Written as DNA, the CDR3 is TGTGCCAGCAGCTTATTCCGCCAAGAGACCCAGTACTTC. It yields the protein CASSLFRQETQYF. The full variable domain, in which reference TRBV7-7 and TRBJ2-5 provide the parts outside the CDR3, is GAGVSQSPRYKVTKRGQDVTLRCDPISSHATLYWYQQALGQGPEFLTYFNYEAQPDKSGLPSDRFSAERPEGSISTLTIQRTEQRDSAMYRCASSLFRQETQYFGPGTRLLVL.

V gene TRBV10-3 combines with J gene TRBJ2-5; TRBD1 matches 8 bases. With V trimmed by 7 bases and J by 1 base, 5 bases remained unmatched. Germline V gene data show CDR1 as ENHRY and CDR2 as SYGVKD. The CDR3 extends over 14 amino acids. The CDR3 DNA reads TGTGCCATCACCCCGACAGGGGTCCAAGAGACCCAGTACTTC. Translated: CAITPTGVQETQYF.

The chain employs TRBV7-8 and TRBJ1-5; D unresolved. The CDR3 is made up of 12 amino acids. Trimming removed 5 bases from V and 5 bases from J, with 7 bases in between. Looked up from germline, CDR1 is SGHVS and CDR2 is FQNEAQ. The CDR3 spells CASSPVDQPQHF. The CDR3 DNA reads as TGTGCCAGCAGCCCGGTGGATCAGCCCCAGCATTTT. Full variable domain (missing parts from reference TRBV7-8 and TRBJ1-5): GAGVSQSPRYKVAKRGQDVALRCDPISGHVSLFWYQQALGQGPEFLTYFQNEAQLDKSGLPSDRFFAERPEGSVSTLKIQRTQQEDSAVYLCASSPVDQPQHFGDGTRLSIL.

The chain has TRBV12-3 or TRBV12-4 and TRBJ1-1, with 9 bases that match TRBD1. CDR3 size: 13 residues. V was clipped by 6 bases and J by 6 bases; unmatched bases: 5. CDR3 residues: CASSAGQGAEAFF. The CDR3 DNA follows: TGTGCCAGCAGCGCGGGACAGGGTGCTGAAGCTTTCTTT.

In its sample, this clone was seen once. The chain uses TRBV2 and TRBJ1-5; 10 positions agree with TRBD1. Germline CDR1 and CDR2: SNHLY and FYNNEI. V dropped 8 bases and J dropped 0; count of bases not matched to a gene: 4. The CDR3 has 15 amino acids. CDR3 DNA: TGTGCCAGCGTGTGGGACAGGGGTAGCAATCAGCCCCAGCATTTT. Residues: CASVWDRGSNQPQHF.

The chain couples TRBV19 to TRBJ2-2; 10 positions match TRBD2. This CDR3 has 14 residues. The V segment lost 7 bases and the J segment 7 bases; nucleotides outside the gene matches: 6. Germline V gives CDR1 LNHDA, CDR2 SQIVND (reference sequence). The CDR3, as DNA: TGTGCCAGTAACAGCGGGAGGGCCTTCGGGGAGCTGTTTTTT. Its protein product is CASNSGRAFGELFF.

CDR3 sequence: CASSQDRGSAGRDTQYF. The DNA for the CDR3 is TGCGCCAGCAGCCAAGATCGTGGTAGTGCGGGGCGGGATACGCAGTATTTT. The V gene is TRBV4-3, the J gene TRBJ2-3, with D maybe TRBD2 (6 bases). With 0 bases removed from V and 6 bases from J, the gap between germline ends came to 19 bases. The CDR3 spans 17 residues. CDR1 LGHNA and CDR2 YSLEER come from the germline V gene.

The V call is TRBV9, the J call TRBJ1-2; D is undetermined. The CDR3 length is 13 residues. Deletions cut 3 bases from V and 6 bases from J, with 12 bases between. Germline-derived CDR1 and CDR2 are SGDLS and YYNGEE. The CDR3 protein is CASSANTADGYTF. CDR3 DNA: TGTGCCAGCAGCGCGAACACAGCGGATGGCTACACCTTC. The whole variable domain, filled in from reference TRBV9 and TRBJ1-2, reads DSGVTQTPKHLITATGQRVTLRCSPRSGDLSVYWYQQSLDQGLQFLIQYYNGEERAKGNILERFSAQQFPDLHSELNLSSLELGDSALYFCASSANTADGYTFGSGTRLTVV.

This chain uses TRBV6-6 with TRBJ1-4; 9 bases match TRBD1. Per germline, CDR1 MNHNY and CDR2 SVGAGI (reference sequence). This CDR3 contains 15 residues. V trimming: 0 bases; J trimming: 7 bases; junction bases outside the gene matches: 3. The CDR3, as DNA: TGTGCCAGCAGTTACTCGGACAGGGGAGGTGAAAAACTGTTTTTT. Protein product: CASSYSDRGGEKLFF.